One and the same sample provided the 19 T cell receptor beta chains below, sequenced in a study of T-cell reconstitution after alpha-beta-depleted transplantation in children. As it was prepared, the TCRbeta library received unique molecular identifiers. TCRdb re-called the PCR reads through MiXCR, storing one row per CDR3 protein. Here the sample spans about 980,000 distinct CDR3 sequences, less than 30% being singletons. Sequenced here: PBMCs, mostly from graft donor cells, sampled 360 days after TCRalphabeta/CD19-depleted stem cell transplant. All receptors come from a boy less than two years old who had a stem cell transplant for SCID, so the T cells may come from the graft donor.

This clonotype was observed a few times. The gene calls are TRBV29-1 and TRBJ1-2; 8 nucleotides match TRBD1. Germline V gene lookup returns CDR1 SQVTM and CDR2 ANQGSEA. V was pared by 6 bases and J by 5 bases, with 14 bases of the junction left unmatched. This CDR3 region has 15 residues. This CDR3 is CSVTHWVTGAYGYTF. Written as DNA, the CDR3 is TGCAGCGTCACCCACTGGGTGACAGGGGCTTATGGCTACACCTTC.

This sequence joins TRBV28 and TRBJ1-1, with D hard to call. V was cut by 5 bases and J by 5 bases, with 6 bases left in between. In germline, CDR1 is MDHEN, CDR2 SYDVKM. The CDR3 contains 11 residues. The DNA of the CDR3 is TGTGCCAGCAGTCCCCAAACTGAAGCTTTCTTT. Translation: CASSPQTEAFF. Full variable domain (rest looked up from reference TRBV28 and TRBJ1-1): DVKVTQSSRYLVKRTGEKVFLECVQDMDHENMFWYRQDPGLGLRLIYFSYDVKMKEKGDIPEGYSVSREKKERFSLILESASTNQTSMYLCASSPQTEAFFGQGTRLTVV.

This clonotype was recorded many times. The rearrangement joins TRBV28 to TRBJ2-3; D unclear. This CDR3 contains 11 residues. V was shortened by 6 bases and J by 3 bases, with 4 bases between the two germline ends. CDR1 and CDR2 from the germline V gene are MDHEN and SYDVKM. The DNA for the CDR3 is TGTGCCAGCAGGCAGACAGATACGCAGTATTTT. It yields the protein CASRQTDTQYF.

This chain links TRBV20-1 with TRBJ2-1; 8 nucleotides line up with TRBD2. V was pared by 8 bases and J by 4 bases, with 7 bases of the junction left unmatched. The CDR3 consists of 13 residues. In germline, CDR1 is DFQATT, CDR2 SNEGSKA (reference sequence). The CDR3 spells CSTGTRTYNEQFF. In nucleotides, the CDR3 is TGCAGTACCGGGACTAGGACGTACAATGAGCAGTTCTTC.

This clonotype was counted a few times. The CDR3 reads CASSLLDRDTDTQYF. In DNA form, the CDR3 reads TGTGCCAGCTCACTTCTAGACAGAGACACAGATACGCAGTATTTT. This chain uses TRBV18 with TRBJ2-3; maybe TRBD1 (5 bases). The CDR3 consists of 15 residues. Germline CDR1 reads KGHSH; CDR2 reads LQKENI. V was trimmed by 4 bases and J by 2 bases, leaving 13 bases between them.

V is TRBV5-1 and J is TRBJ2-7, with unresolved D. The CDR3 contains 12 residues. V was pared by 6 bases and J by 3 bases, with 10 bases between. CDR1 is SGHRS, CDR2 YFSETQ, per germline. This CDR3 is CASTIGYYEQYF. The CDR3 DNA sequence: TGCGCCAGCACGATCGGCTACTACGAGCAGTACTTC.

The chain couples TRBV5-1 to TRBJ1-2; D is ambiguous. Between the trimmed V and J ends, which lost 4 bases and 2 bases, there was a span of 12 bases. This CDR3 has 14 amino acids. The germline V gene has CDR1 SGHRS and CDR2 YFSETQ. DNA for the CDR3: TGCGCCAGCAGCCCCCTACGGTCCAACTATGGCTACACCTTC. It is translated as CASSPLRSNYGYTF.

The chain couples TRBV13 to TRBJ2-1; perhaps TRBD2 as D (6 bases). CDR1 and CDR2 from the germline V gene are PRHDT and FYEKMQ (reference sequence). The CDR3 extends over 15 amino acids. Trimming stripped 3 bases from V and 7 bases from J, with 16 bases between. DNA for the CDR3: TGTGCCAGCAGCTTGGTCCTGGAGGGTATAAATGAGCAGTTCTTC. Translated: CASSLVLEGINEQFF. The full variable domain, completed using reference TRBV13 and TRBJ2-1, is AAGVIQSPRHLIKEKRETATLKCYPIPRHDTVYWYQQGPGQDPQFLISFYEKMQSDKGSIPDRFSAQQFSDYHSELNMSSLELGDSALYFCASSLVLEGINEQFFGPGTRLTVL.

In regard to this clonotype: One end of the junction is discordant with germline, which a read error may explain. The chain recombines TRBV29-1 with TRBJ2-7; possible D gene TRBD2, 7 bases. Germline assignment: CDR1 SQVTM and CDR2 ANQGSEA. This CDR3 spans 14 amino acids. This CDR3 reads CSVEHGGPSYGQYF. In nucleotides, the CDR3 is TGCAGCGTTGAGCACGGGGGGCCCTCCTACGGGCAGTACTTC.

Written as DNA, the CDR3 is TGCGCCAGCAGCGAAAAGCCTGGAGGGGGCGACTTCCATAATGAAAAACTGTTTTTT. This translates into CASSEKPGGGDFHNEKLFF. The chain has TRBV4-1 and TRBJ1-4, with 7 bases that match TRBD1. CDR1 and CDR2 (germline): MGHRA, YSYEKL. The CDR3 is made up of 19 amino acids. V gave up 5 bases and J gave up 4 bases; unmatched junction bases: 19.

The chain is built from TRBV10-1 and TRBJ2-1; a weak D match, TRBD1 (6 bases). Germline V gene data show CDR1 as WNHNN and CDR2 as SYGVQD (reference sequence). V lost 6 bases, J lost 5 bases, and 26 bases lay in between. The CDR3 is made up of 18 amino acids. CDR3 sequence reads: CASSRIRQDYPTNNEQFF. The DNA of the CDR3 is TGCGCCAGCAGCCGAATAAGACAGGATTATCCGACAAACAATGAGCAGTTCTTC.

This clonotype was seen repeatedly, ten times or more. The rearrangement links TRBV7-4 to TRBJ2-5; TRBD2 agrees at 8 bases. The CDR3 sequence is 19 residues long. From germline, CDR1 is SGHVT and CDR2 SQSDAQ. With V trimmed by 4 bases and J by 2 bases, 18 bases remained unmatched. The CDR3 loop is CASSSERLRISGEQETQYF. Here the CDR3 DNA reads TGTGCCAGCAGCTCCGAACGACTACGGATTAGCGGGGAACAAGAGACCCAGTACTTC.

For the CDR3, the DNA is TGCGCCAGCCGAGACTCCAACAGGGGGTCAGGGAATGAGCAGTTCTTC. Encoded protein: CASRDSNRGSGNEQFF. This chain joins TRBV10-1 and TRBJ2-1; TRBD1 matches 8 bases. V trimming: 8 bases; J trimming: 7 bases; junction bases outside the gene matches: 16. Germline V gene data show CDR1 as WNHNN and CDR2 as SYGVQD (reference sequence). The CDR3 consists of 16 residues.

The sample holds many counts of this clonotype. The chain uses TRBV7-2 and TRBJ2-3; D not resolved. The CDR3 sequence is 15 residues long. Germline V gene data show CDR1 as SGHTA and CDR2 as FQGNSA. Trimming stripped 7 bases from V and 0 bases from J, with 14 bases between. The CDR3 region has the DNA TGTGCCAGCACCATAGGTAGTTCTAGCACAGATACGCAGTATTTT. It translates to CASTIGSSSTDTQYF.

Only a few counts were recorded for this clonotype. The J gene is TRBJ2-1, the V gene TRBV29-1; possible D gene TRBD2, 6 bases. The V end was cut by 2 bases, the J end by 4 bases, with 12 bases between. Germline V CDR1 and CDR2: SQVTM, ANQGSEA. This CDR3 has 14 residues. The CDR3 region is CSVERTTKYNEQFF. CDR3 DNA sequence: TGCAGCGTTGAAAGGACTACAAAATACAATGAGCAGTTCTTC.

This CDR3 reads CATSYQPGETQYF. The CDR3 DNA reads TGTGCCACCAGCTACCAGCCGGGGGAGACCCAGTACTTC. This rearrangement joins TRBV24-1 to TRBJ2-5, with a tentative D call TRBD2 (5 bases). V shed 7 bases and J shed 5 bases, with 13 bases lying between them. This CDR3 has 13 residues. Germline V lookup: CDR1 KGHDR, CDR2 SFDVKD.

On this clonotype itself: Its ends do not fully match the called genes, so a read error is possible. This chain connects TRBV15 to TRBJ1-1, with a tentative D call TRBD1 (5 bases). The CDR3 consists of 13 residues. CDR1 is LNHNV and CDR2 is YYDKDF in the germline V gene (reference sequence). The CDR3 region has the DNA TGTGCCACCAGCAGCGGTCAAGGGACTGAAGTTTTCTTT. Protein product: CATSSGQGTEVFF. The full variable domain, in which reference TRBV15 and TRBJ1-1 provide the parts outside the CDR3, is DAMVIQNPRYQVTQFGKPVTLSCSQTLNHNVMYWYQQKSSQAPKLLFHYYDKDFNNEADTPDNFQSRRPNTSFCFLDIRSPGLGDTAMYLCATSSGQGTEVFFGQGTRLTVV.

This clonotype was detected once. The chain carries TRBV9 and TRBJ1-1; D uncertain. Deletions cut 2 bases from V and 6 bases from J, with 26 bases between. This CDR3 spans 18 amino acids. The V gene's germline CDR1 is SGDLS and CDR2 YYNGEE. The CDR3 nucleotides read TGTGCCAGCAGCGTTTACAGCGATCCTACCCCGGTAATGGCTGAAGCTTTCTTT. This codes for CASSVYSDPTPVMAEAFF.

A few counts support this clonotype. The chain carries TRBV5-1 and TRBJ2-3; D is possibly TRBD2 (5 bases). Germline V gene lookup returns CDR1 SGHRS and CDR2 YFSETQ. V lost 4 bases, J lost 4 bases, and 10 bases lay in between. The CDR3 length is 13 residues. The CDR3 region is CASSKLDADTQYF. The DNA for the CDR3 is TGCGCCAGCAGCAAACTAGATGCAGATACGCAGTATTTT.